What follows are 14 T cell receptor beta chains derived from one specimen sequenced in a study of graft-versus-host responses after intestinal transplantation. No cognate antigen is known for these TCRs. Clones were read by immunoSEQ multiplex PCR, and TCRdb kept only the in-frame ones, dropping some. The sample holds about 90,000 clones, 94% seen once. Specimen: unstimulated CD4+ T cells sorted from spleen or lymph node cells, collected before transplant. The receptors originated from a human donor who was the organ donor for an intestinal transplant.

This clone was counted a few times. In DNA, the CDR3 is TGTGCCAGCAGTTACGATGGACAGGGCACTATTGAAGCTTTCTTT. Translating gives CASSYDGQGTIEAFF. The chain carries TRBV6-5 and TRBJ1-1, with 8 bases that match TRBD1. Germline V gene sequence: CDR1 MNHEY, CDR2 SVGAGI. The junction had 9 bases not matched to a gene; V was cut back by 2 bases and J by 7 bases. This CDR3 comprises 15 residues.

The chain combines TRBV5-1 with TRBJ2-5; TRBD1 is a possible D gene (6 bases). Trimming took off 0 bases at V and 5 bases at J, with 14 bases between the two ends. Germline values: CDR1 SGHRS, CDR2 YFSETQ. There are 15 residues in the CDR3. The CDR3 DNA is TGCGCCAGCAGCTTGGGGGTACAGGGTTCGGAGACCCAGTACTTC. This translates into CASSLGVQGSETQYF.

This clone showed up just once. The CDR3 coding sequence is TGTGCCAGCAGTGGATGGACCAGGCTCTCTGGAAACACCATATATTTT. This encodes CASSGWTRLSGNTIYF. The chain couples TRBV6-1 to TRBJ1-3, with D unclear. Germline CDR1 and CDR2: MNHNS and SASEGT. The CDR3 length is 16 residues. V lost 4 bases and J 0 bases, leaving 13 bases between the germline ends.

This sequence joins TRBV4-1 and TRBJ1-5; TRBD1 is a possible D gene (6 bases). Germline CDR1 is MGHRA and CDR2 is YSYEKL. V gave up 7 bases and J gave up 3 bases, with 22 bases separating them. The CDR3 has 17 amino acids. CDR3 nucleotides: TGCGCCAGCACCCAGGGGTGGGGTCTCAGTTTCAATCAGCCCCAGCATTTT. It is translated as CASTQGWGLSFNQPQHF.

This clone was seen a single time. The chain recombines TRBV6-5 with TRBJ2-3; possibly TRBD1 for D (5 bases). The germline V gene encodes CDR1 MNHEY and CDR2 SVGAGI. The CDR3 loop spans 14 amino acids. V lost 4 bases and J 1 base, leaving 9 bases between the germline ends. CDR3 nucleotides: TGTGCCAGCAGTTTTCTAGGGGGCACAGATACGCAGTATTTT. It encodes CASSFLGGTDTQYF.

The chain links TRBV7-2 to TRBJ2-2; possible D gene TRBD2, 6 bases. The CDR3 extends over 16 amino acids. Germline CDR1 reads SGHTA; CDR2 reads FQGNSA. Trimming pared 2 bases from V and 7 bases from J, leaving 17 bases between. In DNA, the CDR3 is TGTGCCAGCAGCTTACATCCCGGAGGGAGGTACGGGGAGCTGTTTTTT. It yields the protein CASSLHPGGRYGELFF.

This chain uses TRBV11-3 with TRBJ1-1; possibly TRBD1 for D (5 bases). The CDR3 runs to 16 residues. CDR1 and CDR2 from the germline V gene are SGHNT and YENEEA. The V end was cut by 0 bases, the J end by 4 bases, with 15 bases between. The CDR3 DNA sequence: TGTGCCAGCAGCTTAGATTGGCAGGGCGGTGGCACTGAAGCTTTCTTT. It codes for CASSLDWQGGGTEAFF.

The chain recombines TRBV15 with TRBJ1-2; 8 bases map to TRBD1. The germline V gene encodes CDR1 LNHNV and CDR2 YYDKDF (reference sequence). The CDR3 is 15 residues long. V shed 3 bases and J 4 bases; nucleotides not matched to a gene: 7. In DNA form, the CDR3 reads TGTGCCACCAGCAGGGGAACAGGGGGGAGCTATGGCTACACCTTC. Its protein is CATSRGTGGSYGYTF. Based on the CDR3 plus reference TRBV15 and TRBJ1-2, the full variable domain is DAMVIQNPRYQVTQFGKPVTLSCSQTLNHNVMYWYQQKSSQAPKLLFHYYDKDFNNEADTPDNFQSRRPNTSFCFLDIRSPGLGDTAMYLCATSRGTGGSYGYTFGSGTRLTVV.

The V and J genes are TRBV15 and TRBJ2-1; D uncertain. Germline values: CDR1 LNHNV, CDR2 YYDKDF (reference sequence). The CDR3 runs to 12 residues. Trimming removed 1 base from V and 10 bases from J, with 8 bases in between. The CDR3 loop is CATSRVGFEQFF. CDR3 nucleotide sequence: TGTGCCACCAGCAGAGTCGGGTTCGAGCAGTTCTTC.

The J gene is TRBJ1-1, the V gene TRBV6-1; D is unclear. Germline V gives CDR1 MNHNS, CDR2 SASEGT. This CDR3 has 13 amino acids. V lost 1 base to trimming and J lost 5 bases, with 8 bases between them. CDR3 in DNA: TGTGCCAGCAGTGAAGAGGTGGGGACTGAAGCTTTCTTT. Protein: CASSEEVGTEAFF.

The chain has TRBV19 and TRBJ1-1, with D possibly matching TRBD1 (5 bases). The CDR3 is made up of 13 amino acids. Trimming left V 3 bases short and J 5 bases short, with 10 bases between. CDR1 and CDR2 from the germline V gene are LNHDA and SQIVND (reference sequence). The CDR3: CASSISWGTEAFF. CDR3 DNA sequence: TGTGCCAGTAGTATCTCTTGGGGGACTGAAGCTTTCTTT.

V and J are TRBV10-2 and TRBJ1-4; D is possibly TRBD1 (6 bases). CDR1 WSHSY and CDR2 SAAADI come from the germline V gene. V lost 11 bases to trimming and J lost 8 bases, with 15 bases between them. The CDR3 spans 12 residues. The CDR3 nucleotides read TGCGCCTCTCAAAACAGGGACGAAAAACTGTTTTTT. This translates into CASQNRDEKLFF.

The chain employs TRBV9 and TRBJ2-5, with TRBD1 identical over 7 bases. Germline V lookup: CDR1 SGDLS, CDR2 YYNGEE. V shed 0 bases and J 5 bases; nucleotides not matched to a gene: 13. The CDR3 runs 17 residues. CDR3 in DNA: TGTGCCAGCAGCGTAGGATGGACAGGCATTGAGCGTGAGACCCAGTACTTC. Protein product: CASSVGWTGIERETQYF.

This chain links TRBV5-1 with TRBJ2-5, with TRBD2 as a possible D gene (6 bases). Germline CDR1 SGHRS, CDR2 YFSETQ. V lost 3 bases, J lost 3 bases, and 12 bases lay in between. The CDR3 is 14 residues long. The CDR3 DNA follows: TGCGCCAGCAGCTGGGGCGGAGGGGAAGAGACCCAGTACTTC. It specifies CASSWGGGEETQYF.